Listed here is a single T cell receptor (beta chain). Its cognate antigen is unknown. This CDR3 region has 11 residues. Germline loops: CDR1 KGHSH, CDR2 LQKENI. Between the trimmed V and J ends, which lost 5 bases and 3 bases, there was a span of 4 bases. This sample is part of a study of T-cell memory formation after mild COVID-19. Whole-study findings and limits: Largely, contracting CD4+ clones fell within CM and EM, and contracting CD8+ clones within EMRA.

Each CDR3 protein gets one entry after TCRdb re-called the 5' RACE reads with MiXCR. In the table there are just over 200,000 distinct CDR3 sequences, 9.5% to 10% of which are singletons. The chain employs TRBV18 and TRBJ2-5, with D uncertain. This sequence was found in a man aged 18 to 35 who had mild COVID-19 (a few samples of this study predate the infection). Cell type and time point are not known. Sequencing used PBMCs or a T cell subset sorted from them (not recorded which). The CDR3 DNA is TGTGCCAGCTCAGACGAAGAGACCCAGTACTTC. Residues: CASSDEETQYF.